What follows are 26 T cell receptor beta chains derived from one specimen sequenced in a study of early stage breast cancer tumors. Generated by immunoSEQ multiplex PCR, the TCRdb table keeps only in-frame clones and is missing some. This table has about 69,000 clones, 75% to 90% appearing once. Sequencing used blood. These TCRs come from a person aged 40 to 49 with breast cancer.

The chain combines TRBV4-1 with TRBJ2-3, with 8 bases identical to TRBD2. The CDR3 sequence is 16 residues long. Germline V lookup: CDR1 MGHRA, CDR2 YSYEKL. V gave up 0 bases and J gave up 5 bases; unmatched junction bases: 7. In DNA, the CDR3 is TGCGCCAGCAGCCAAGACAAGGGACTAGTAGGAGATACGCAGTATTTT. Its protein is CASSQDKGLVGDTQYF.

The sample holds a few counts of this clone. The chain couples TRBV6-1 to TRBJ1-5, with D tentatively TRBD1 (5 bases). Trimming left V 7 bases short and J 5 bases short, with 12 bases between. The CDR3 spans 13 residues. Per germline, CDR1 MNHNS and CDR2 SASEGT. The CDR3 region is CASTQQVDQPQHF. The CDR3 DNA sequence: TGTGCCAGCACCCAACAGGTGGATCAGCCCCAGCATTTT.

This chain joins TRBV28 and TRBJ1-4; a possible D gene is TRBD1 (5 bases). The length of the CDR3 is 15 residues. V was pared by 1 base and J by 4 bases, with 10 bases between. Germline loops: CDR1 MDHEN, CDR2 SYDVKM. The DNA of the CDR3 is TGTGCCAGCAGTTTATTTGGGGGAAGTAATGAAAAACTGTTTTTT. It codes for CASSLFGGSNEKLFF.

V and J are TRBV7-9 and TRBJ1-1; D not resolved. CDR1 and CDR2 from the germline V gene are SEHNR and FQNEAQ (reference sequence). Trimming pared 0 bases from V and 7 bases from J, leaving 6 bases between. The CDR3 spans 12 residues. The CDR3 DNA sequence: TGTGCCAGCAGCTTAGCTGGGCTTGAAGCTTTCTTT. Amino acids: CASSLAGLEAFF.

V gene TRBV19 combines with J gene TRBJ2-1; weak D call: TRBD2 (6 bases). CDR1 is LNHDA and CDR2 is SQIVND in the germline V gene (reference sequence). The V end was cut by 5 bases, the J end by 4 bases, with 9 bases between. CDR3 length: 13 residues. CDR3 DNA sequence: TGTGCCAGTAGTTCGGGAGTATACAATGAGCAGTTCTTC. This translates into CASSSGVYNEQFF. The full variable domain, in which reference TRBV19 and TRBJ2-1 provide the parts outside the CDR3, is DGGITQSPKYLFRKEGQNVTLSCEQNLNHDAMYWYRQDPGQGLRLIYYSQIVNDFQKGDIAEGYSVSREKKESFPLTVTSAQKNPTAFYLCASSSGVYNEQFFGPGTRLTVL.

The rearrangement joins TRBV23-1 to TRBJ1-4, with a weak D call TRBD1 (5 bases). TRBV23-1 is an ORF; its function is uncertain. This CDR3 spans 16 amino acids. The ends were cut back, 3 bases at V and 1 base at J, with 12 bases in the middle. CDR3 protein: CASSQGGKGTNEKLFF. The CDR3 nucleotides read TGCGCCAGCAGTCAGGGGGGAAAGGGAACTAATGAAAAACTGTTTTTT.

V usage is TRBV11-2 and J usage is TRBJ2-3, with a possible D match to TRBD2 (6 bases). V was pared by 3 bases and J by 5 bases, with 15 bases between. This CDR3 region has 15 residues. The V gene's germline CDR1 is SGHAT and CDR2 FQNNGV. The CDR3 DNA follows: TGTGCCAGCAGCTTTTTCATCGGGAGCGAAGATACGCAGTATTTT. It yields the protein CASSFFIGSEDTQYF.

The sample holds one count of this clone. The J gene is TRBJ2-1, the V gene TRBV18; 16 positions match TRBD2. The CDR3 consists of 18 residues. V trimming: 0 bases; J trimming: 1 base; junction bases outside the gene matches: 0. The V gene's germline CDR1 is KGHSH and CDR2 LQKENI. This chain's CDR3 is CASSPPGLAGGSYNEQFF. CDR3 bases: TGTGCCAGCTCACCACCGGGACTAGCGGGAGGGTCCTACAATGAGCAGTTCTTC.

The V call is TRBV6-1, the J call TRBJ2-3; D gene uncertain. The CDR3 extends over 16 amino acids. V shed 4 bases and J shed 2 bases, with 16 bases lying between them. The germline V gene has CDR1 MNHNS and CDR2 SASEGT. Here the CDR3 reads CASSAQGLPPTDTQYF. The CDR3 DNA is TGTGCCAGCAGTGCCCAAGGGTTACCCCCCACAGATACGCAGTATTTT.

The chain links TRBV10-1 to TRBJ2-1; D is undetermined. Trimming shortened V by 3 bases and J by 1 base, and 7 bases separated the two germline ends. CDR3 length: 14 amino acids. Germline values: CDR1 WNHNN, CDR2 SYGVQD (reference sequence). This CDR3 is CASSDMASYNEQFF. CDR3 coding DNA: TGCGCCAGCAGTGATATGGCTTCCTACAATGAGCAGTTCTTC.

V gene TRBV18 combines with J gene TRBJ1-3; perhaps TRBD1 as D (5 bases). Trimming pared 4 bases from V and 4 bases from J, leaving 11 bases between. The CDR3 has 14 residues. Germline lookup yields CDR1 KGHSH and CDR2 LQKENI. The CDR3 is CASSRDSGGNTIYF. CDR3 DNA: TGTGCCAGCTCACGGGACTCAGGGGGAAACACCATATATTTT.

The count of this clone is one. The genes are TRBV6-5 and TRBJ1-3; D not certain. Germline CDR1 reads MNHEY; CDR2 reads SVGAGI. V gave up 0 bases and J gave up 0 bases, with 6 bases separating them. This CDR3 contains 15 residues. In DNA form, the CDR3 reads TGTGCCAGCAGTTACTCGCAGCGCTCTGGAAACACCATATATTTT. Translation gives CASSYSQRSGNTIYF.

The chain couples TRBV4-2 to TRBJ2-1; a weak D match, TRBD2 (6 bases). CDR1 is LGHNA, CDR2 YNFKEQ, per germline. The CDR3 totals 16 residues. Trimming stripped 4 bases from V and 1 base from J, with 14 bases between. The DNA for the CDR3 is TGTGCCAGCAGCCGCCAATGGGGGGAATCCTACAATGAGCAGTTCTTC. This gives the protein CASSRQWGESYNEQFF.

CDR3 region: CASSLTRRNEQFF. In nucleotides, the CDR3 is TGTGCCAGCAGCTTGACTAGACGCAATGAGCAGTTCTTC. The V call is TRBV11-1, the J call TRBJ2-1, with a tentative D call TRBD2 (6 bases). Germline CDR1 is SGHAT and CDR2 is FQDESV (reference sequence). The V end was cut by 3 bases, the J end by 6 bases, with 9 bases between. The CDR3 loop spans 13 amino acids.

The V call is TRBV6-1, the J call TRBJ2-5, with D maybe TRBD1 (7 bases). The germline V gene encodes CDR1 MNHNS and CDR2 SASEGT. Trimming cost V 4 bases and J 0 bases, with 12 bases left between them. The CDR3 sequence is 15 residues long. The CDR3 region has the DNA TGTGCCAGCAGTGTTGCGGGACAGTACCAAGAGACCCAGTACTTC. It specifies CASSVAGQYQETQYF.

The chain combines TRBV11-1 with TRBJ1-3; a weak D match, TRBD1 (5 bases). Germline CDR1 SGHAT, CDR2 FQDESV (reference sequence). V was cut by 3 bases and J by 0 bases, with 9 bases left in between. The CDR3 consists of 15 residues. The CDR3 bases are TGTGCCAGCAGCTTGGACACCAGCTCTGGAAACACCATATATTTT. Protein sequence: CASSLDTSSGNTIYF.

The table lists this clone with a few counts. The chain couples TRBV5-6 to TRBJ2-6, with a tentative D call TRBD2 (6 bases). V was trimmed by 0 bases and J by 5 bases, leaving 18 bases between them. CDR1 and CDR2 (germline): SGHDT, YYEEEE. This CDR3 comprises 18 residues. CDR3 DNA sequence: TGTGCCAGCAGCTTGGGACGGGAGCTACGAGGTCGGGCCAACGTCCTGACTTTC. Translating gives CASSLGRELRGRANVLTF.

This clone showed up just once. The chain couples TRBV19 to TRBJ1-4; 9 bases line up with TRBD1. Germline CDR1 reads LNHDA; CDR2 reads SQIVND (reference sequence). This CDR3 contains 15 residues. V lost 4 bases and J lost 4; bases outside the gene matches: 4. CDR3 DNA sequence: TGTGCCAGTAGTACCGGGACAGGGTATAATGAAAAACTGTTTTTT. This encodes CASSTGTGYNEKLFF.

DNA for the CDR3: TGCGCCAGCAGTTACGACAGGGGGGGAAACATTCAGTACTTC. Protein sequence: CASSYDRGGNIQYF. J is TRBJ2-4 and V is TRBV5-1; 9 bases are a match to TRBD1. The CDR3 loop spans 14 amino acids. Germline values: CDR1 SGHRS, CDR2 YFSETQ. V shed 5 bases, J shed 6 bases, and the junction held 6 bases outside the gene matches.

The chain joins TRBV9 to TRBJ2-1; the D call may be TRBD1 or TRBD2 (5 bases each). Trimming pared 0 bases from V and 7 bases from J, leaving 8 bases between. This CDR3 contains 13 residues. Germline CDR1 and CDR2: SGDLS and YYNGEE. CDR3 residues: CASSVGGWNEQFF. The DNA of the CDR3 is TGTGCCAGCAGCGTAGGGGGGTGGAATGAGCAGTTCTTC.

The chain links TRBV6-5 to TRBJ2-7; D is perhaps TRBD1 (5 bases). The V gene's germline CDR1 is MNHEY and CDR2 SVGAGI. The CDR3 length is 14 residues. Trimming shortened V by 5 bases and J by 3 bases, and 14 bases separated the two germline ends. The CDR3: CASSAGNEFYEQYF. CDR3 nucleotide sequence: TGTGCCAGCAGTGCAGGGAATGAATTCTACGAGCAGTACTTC.

As DNA, the CDR3 is TGTGCCAGCTCACCTGAGGTTGGCTACACCTTC. Translated, it gives CASSPEVGYTF. This sequence joins TRBV18 and TRBJ1-2; no clear D. The CDR3 length is 11 residues. Per germline, CDR1 KGHSH and CDR2 LQKENI. V lost 3 bases, J lost 7 bases, and 6 bases lay in between.

The chain couples TRBV2 to TRBJ1-1; TRBD1 might be the D (5 bases). Germline assignment: CDR1 SNHLY and CDR2 FYNNEI. V was shortened by 8 bases and J by 1 base, with 11 bases between the two germline ends. The CDR3 spans 13 residues. In nucleotides, the CDR3 is TGTGCCAGCGTCTTGACAGAGAACACTGAAGCTTTCTTT. Translated: CASVLTENTEAFF.

The CDR3 protein is CASRPGTSVNNEQFF. The CDR3 DNA reads TGTGCCAGCAGGCCCGGGACTAGCGTTAACAATGAGCAGTTCTTC. The chain employs TRBV2 and TRBJ2-1, with 10 bases aligning to TRBD2. The CDR3 spans 15 residues. Germline lookup yields CDR1 SNHLY and CDR2 FYNNEI. V was clipped by 6 bases and J by 5 bases; unmatched bases: 7.

The chain has TRBV7-9 and TRBJ2-1; D ambiguous. V gave up 6 bases and J gave up 7 bases, with 4 bases separating them. The CDR3 is 10 residues long. Germline-derived CDR1 and CDR2 are SEHNR and FQNEAQ (reference sequence). Here the CDR3 DNA reads TGTGCCAGCAGTTATAATGAGCAGTTCTTC. Residues: CASSYNEQFF.

The chain recombines TRBV27 with TRBJ2-3, with 9 bases aligning to TRBD2. The germline V gene has CDR1 MNHEY and CDR2 SMNVEV (reference sequence). The CDR3 runs to 17 residues. J gave up 0 bases and V 6 bases, and 10 bases lay outside the gene matches. CDR3 coding DNA: TGTGCCAGCAGCACCTCCGGGACTAGCTATAGCACAGATACGCAGTATTTT. Residues: CASSTSGTSYSTDTQYF.